The present TCR beta chain was sequenced within a study of T cells in Graves' hyperthyroidism and ophthalmopathy. There were TCR beta CDR3 regions amplified from RNA transcripts. The TCR CDR3 first-round RT-PCR relied on the HTBI primer set. A single record per CDR3 protein comes from TCRdb applying MiXCR to the multiplex PCR reads. The data contain 500,000 to 550,000 distinct CDR3 sequences, about a fifth of them seen just once; the ten biggest clones take up approximately 25%. Between the trimmed V and J ends, which lost 2 bases and 4 bases, there was a span of 19 bases. The CDR3 length is 16 residues. Germline loops: CDR1 SGHRS, CDR2 YFSETQ. Aged 18 to 65, the patients had hyperthyroidism that was newly diagnosed and had lasted under 2 months.

The specimen was blood. The clonotype originates from a young man with Graves' hyperthyroidism. V is TRBV5-1 and J is TRBJ2-7; weak D call: TRBD2 (6 bases). CDR3 nucleotides: TGCGCCAGCAGCTTATATAGCGTTTCGGGGGTATACGAGCAGTACTTC. It specifies CASSLYSVSGVYEQYF.